This T cell receptor beta chain came from a study of blood T cell repertoires in COVID-19. Across the whole study: Acute and convalescent COVID-19 samples came from the United States, Italy and Spain. Sources were T cells, B-cell-depleted T cells, or PBMCs; the material itself was cDNA or gDNA.

This CDR3 spans 16 amino acids. V was pared by 5 bases and J by 3 bases, with 13 bases of the junction left unmatched. Germline assignment: CDR1 SGHNT and CDR2 YYREEE (reference sequence). Study processing details: The authors estimated nucleated cell counts from reference gene primer amplification. The repertoire was sequenced with immunoSEQ multiplex PCR; TCRdb's copy has only in-frame clones and lacks some. V, J and clone size derive from that table, while D and trimming were established from the DNA sequence. This table holds around 49,000 clones, approximately 95% found once. Seattle's cohort entered during active infection and was followed longitudinally.

The chain has TRBV5-4 and TRBJ1-1; 7 bases fit TRBD1. The specimen was peripheral blood. The receptor comes from a man aged 55 to 70 with COVID-19, enrolled during active disease. CDR3 protein: CASRLQGSGRDTEAFF. The CDR3 DNA reads as TGTGCCAGCAGGCTACAGGGGTCCGGGCGGGACACTGAAGCTTTCTTT.